This passage covers 4 T cell receptor beta chains from one sample sequenced in a study of blood T cell repertoires in COVID-19. TCRdb keeps only in-frame clones here, not all; method: immunoSEQ multiplex PCR. This sample yields about 370,000 clones, of which 85% to 90% are seen a single time; 1% belongs to the top ten. Sequenced input: PBMCs or T cells enriched from blood (not recorded which). These receptors were obtained from a man between 18 and 35 years old who had recovered from COVID-19.

The chain couples TRBV16 to TRBJ1-2, with D perhaps matching TRBD1 (6 bases). The germline V gene has CDR1 KGHSY and CDR2 FQNENV. CDR3 length equals 13 residues. The ends were cut back, 5 bases at V and 7 bases at J, with 14 bases in the middle. This CDR3 reads CASSTQGPVGYTF. In DNA form, the CDR3 reads TGTGCCAGCAGCACCCAGGGGCCGGTTGGCTACACCTTC.

The chain recombines TRBV28 with TRBJ2-1, with TRBD2 matching over 7 bases. CDR3 size: 16 residues. The trim removed 1 base at V and 6 bases at J, leaving 9 bases unmatched. The germline V gene encodes CDR1 MDHEN and CDR2 SYDVKM. CDR3 nucleotides: TGTGCCAGCAGTTTATACGCAGGGAGGGGAGTCAATGAGCAGTTCTTC. This sequence encodes CASSLYAGRGVNEQFF.

The gene calls are TRBV29-1 and TRBJ1-1, with D hard to call. Trimming stripped 5 bases from V and 1 base from J, with 14 bases between. In germline, CDR1 is SQVTM, CDR2 ANQGSEA. CDR3 length: 14 amino acids. The CDR3 DNA reads as TGCAGCGTTCATCAAAACACAGAGAACACTGAAGCTTTCTTT. Translation gives CSVHQNTENTEAFF.

This clone was observed a handful of times. CDR3 in amino acids: CASSLSRGIGTEAFF. CDR3 bases: TGTGCCAGCAGCTTGAGCAGGGGCATTGGCACTGAAGCTTTCTTT. V gene TRBV5-5 combines with J gene TRBJ1-1; tentatively, D is TRBD1 (6 bases). Germline V gene lookup returns CDR1 SGHKS and CDR2 YYEKEE (reference sequence). This CDR3 spans 15 amino acids. Trimming left V 1 base short and J 4 bases short, with 14 bases between.